This T cell receptor beta chain is drawn from a study of cytomegalovirus exposure and HLA in healthy donors. Unmatched junction bases numbered 17, after V lost 3 bases and J lost 0 bases. The CDR3 extends over 21 amino acids. The germline V gene encodes CDR1 MNHEY and CDR2 SMNVEV (reference sequence). A multiplex PCR was run with 60 Vbeta primers and 13 Jbeta primers. Sequenced by immunoSEQ multiplex PCR; TCRdb stores in-frame clones only, minus some. The top ten hold 3.4% of the sample, which has 120,000 or so clones, about 74% seen once. The receptor was derived from a man aged 25-45 years in good health and CMV-seronegative. Sequencing used PBMCs. The rearrangement links TRBV27 to TRBJ2-4, with 10 bases lining up with TRBD2. The CDR3 bases are TGTGCCAGCAGTTTTCGGTCTAGCGGGAGCAGGGAGAAGGAAGCCAAAAACATTCAGTACTTC. Its protein product is CASSFRSSGSREKEAKNIQYF.